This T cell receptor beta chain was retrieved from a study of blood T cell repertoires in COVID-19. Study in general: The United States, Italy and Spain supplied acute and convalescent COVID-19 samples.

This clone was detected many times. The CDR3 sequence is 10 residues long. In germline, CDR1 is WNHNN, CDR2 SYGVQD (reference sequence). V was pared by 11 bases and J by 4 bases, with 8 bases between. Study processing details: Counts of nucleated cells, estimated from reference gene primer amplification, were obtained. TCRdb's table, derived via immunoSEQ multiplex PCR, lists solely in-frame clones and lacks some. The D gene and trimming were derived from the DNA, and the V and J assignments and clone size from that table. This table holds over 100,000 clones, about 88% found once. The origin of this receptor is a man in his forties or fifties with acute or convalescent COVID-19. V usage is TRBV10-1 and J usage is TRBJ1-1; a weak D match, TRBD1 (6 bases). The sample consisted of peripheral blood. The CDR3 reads CAQGCTEAFF. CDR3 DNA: TGCGCCCAGGGGTGCACTGAAGCTTTCTTT.